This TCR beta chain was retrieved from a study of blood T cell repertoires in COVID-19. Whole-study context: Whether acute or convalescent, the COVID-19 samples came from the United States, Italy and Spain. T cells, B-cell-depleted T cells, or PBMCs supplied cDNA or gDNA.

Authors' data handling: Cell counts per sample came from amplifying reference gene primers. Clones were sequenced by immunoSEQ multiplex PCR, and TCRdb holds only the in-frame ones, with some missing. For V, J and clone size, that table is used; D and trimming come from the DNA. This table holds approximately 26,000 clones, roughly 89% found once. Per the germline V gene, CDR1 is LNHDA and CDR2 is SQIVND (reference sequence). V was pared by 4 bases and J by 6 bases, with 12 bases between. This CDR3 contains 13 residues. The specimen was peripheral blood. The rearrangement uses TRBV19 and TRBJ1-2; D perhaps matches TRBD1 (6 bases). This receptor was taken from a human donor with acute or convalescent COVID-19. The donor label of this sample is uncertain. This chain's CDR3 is CASSTRAGDGYTF. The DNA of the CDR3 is TGTGCCAGTAGTACAAGGGCAGGGGATGGCTACACCTTC. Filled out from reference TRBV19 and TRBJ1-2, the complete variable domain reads DGGITQSPKYLFRKEGQNVTLSCEQNLNHDAMYWYRQDPGQGLRLIYYSQIVNDFQKGDIAEGYSVSREKKESFPLTVTSAQKNPTAFYLCASSTRAGDGYTFGSGTRLTVV.